One and the same sample provided the 12 T cell receptor beta chains below, sequenced in a study of molecular identifiers for immune sequencing clone quantification. TCRdb called the PCR reads again in MiXCR, with one record for every CDR3 protein. The sample lists over 300,000 distinct CDR3 sequences; 24% were seen once. The sequenced sample consisted of naive CD8+ T cells from blood, with Jurkat cell RNA spiked in. The subset is: FACS-sorted CD8+CD4-CCR7+CD45RA+ naive T cells. Receptors originate from a human donor in good health. Some libraries in this study had Jurkat cell RNA spiked in.

In this sample, this clonotype turned up a few times. J is TRBJ2-2 and V is TRBV6-2 or TRBV6-3; D ambiguous. The ends were cut back, 1 base at V and 4 bases at J, with 7 bases in the middle. CDR3 length equals 14 residues. Germline V gene data show CDR1 as MNHEY and CDR2 as SVGEGT. The CDR3 DNA reads TGTGCCAGCAGTTACTTATCGACCACCGGGGAGCTGTTTTTT. Its translation is CASSYLSTTGELFF.

The chain employs TRBV19 and TRBJ2-1, with D uncertain. The CDR3 covers 15 residues. Germline values: CDR1 LNHDA, CDR2 SQIVND (reference sequence). Trimming pared 0 bases from V and 2 bases from J, leaving 8 bases between. The CDR3 loop reads CASSIEGSPYNEQFF. The CDR3 region has the DNA TGTGCCAGTAGTATAGAGGGTTCGCCCTACAATGAGCAGTTCTTC.

With respect to this clonotype: A single base separates this from a much larger clone, so it may be a read error. This chain connects TRBV6-2 or TRBV6-3 to TRBJ1-2; TRBD1 aligns across 8 bases. Germline V gene sequence: CDR1 MNHEY, CDR2 SVGEGT. The CDR3 runs to 15 residues. This CDR3 is CVSSSGRQGSYGYTF. CDR3 bases: TGTGTCAGCAGCTCCGGCAGACAGGGGAGCTATGGCTACACCTTC.

As concerns this clonotype: A much larger clone lies a single base off, so this may be a read error. The CDR3 is CASSQDVGTGAFF. The CDR3 bases are TGCGCCAGCAGCCAAGATGTGGGCACTGGAGCTTTCTTT. The chain recombines TRBV4-1 with TRBJ1-1; D uncertain. Germline assignment: CDR1 MGHRA and CDR2 YSYEKL. CDR3 length: 13 residues.

Written as DNA, the CDR3 is TGCGCCAGCAGCCTAGGGACCCAGATGTACGAGCAGTACTTC. Protein product: CASSLGTQMYEQYF. V and J are TRBV4-1 and TRBJ2-7, with D perhaps given as TRBD1 or TRBD2 (5 bases each). CDR3 length: 14 amino acids. Germline V gene data show CDR1 as MGHRA and CDR2 as YSYEKL. V was cut by 4 bases and J by 4 bases, with 14 bases left in between.

The chain joins TRBV6-5 to TRBJ2-7, with D perhaps TRBD2 (7 bases). Germline V lookup: CDR1 MNHEY, CDR2 SVGAGI. The CDR3 is 14 amino acids. V gave up 0 bases and J gave up 6 bases, with 12 bases separating them. The CDR3 region is CASSYSGGLLEQYF. The CDR3 nucleotides read TGTGCCAGCAGTTACTCGGGGGGGCTTCTCGAGCAGTACTTC.

This clonotype was counted many times. V is TRBV29-1 and J is TRBJ2-2; tentatively, D is TRBD2 (5 bases). CDR3 length equals 12 residues. V lost 7 bases and J lost 8, with 14 bases in between. The V gene's germline CDR1 is SQVTM and CDR2 ANQGSEA. Here the CDR3 reads CSAPGFGGELFF. CDR3 DNA sequence: TGCAGCGCCCCGGGGTTCGGAGGGGAGCTGTTTTTT.

The chain is built from TRBV6-2 or TRBV6-3 and TRBJ2-7, with TRBD2 matching 11 bases. The CDR3 has 18 residues. Germline loops: CDR1 MNHEY, CDR2 SVGEGT. J was trimmed by 5 bases and V by 0 bases; bases with no gene match: 12. DNA of the CDR3: TGTGCCAGCAGTTACTCGACGACTAGCGGGGTCCCAATCCACGAGCAGTACTTC. This sequence encodes CASSYSTTSGVPIHEQYF.

This chain joins TRBV30 and TRBJ2-5; D could derive from TRBD1 or TRBD2 (5 bases each). V was trimmed by 0 bases and J by 5 bases, leaving 7 bases between them. The CDR3 is 12 amino acids. CDR1 and CDR2 (germline): GTSNPN, SVGIG (reference sequence). CDR3 region: CAWSVEGETQYF. CDR3 coding DNA: TGTGCCTGGAGTGTAGAGGGGGAGACCCAGTACTTC.

This clonotype was detected ten times or more. The chain links TRBV19 to TRBJ1-1; D call uncertain. CDR1 LNHDA and CDR2 SQIVND come from the germline V gene (reference sequence). The CDR3 is made up of 13 amino acids. The V end was cut by 7 bases, the J end by 2 bases, with 11 bases between. The CDR3 loop reads CASNVGPNTEAFF. DNA of the CDR3: TGTGCCAGTAATGTAGGACCTAACACTGAAGCTTTCTTT. The full variable domain, with the rest looked up from reference TRBV19 and TRBJ1-1, is DGGITQSPKYLFRKEGQNVTLSCEQNLNHDAMYWYRQDPGQGLRLIYYSQIVNDFQKGDIAEGYSVSREKKESFPLTVTSAQKNPTAFYLCASNVGPNTEAFFGQGTRLTVV.

This clonotype was detected many times. The chain employs TRBV7-2 and TRBJ2-3; 8 bases are a match to TRBD2. CDR3 length: 15 residues. The ends lost 2 bases at V and 0 bases at J; junction bases unmatched: 1. Germline V gene data show CDR1 as SGHTA and CDR2 as FQGNSA. The CDR3 nucleotides read TGTGCCAGCAGCTTAATAGCGGGGAGCACAGATACGCAGTATTTT. It translates to CASSLIAGSTDTQYF.

This clonotype turned up a few times. The V and J genes are TRBV14 and TRBJ2-3; D gene unclear. Germline CDR1 is SGHDN and CDR2 is FVKESK. V lost 8 bases, J lost 2 bases, and 17 bases lay in between. The CDR3 length is 15 residues. The CDR3 DNA sequence: TGTGCCAGCGCCAAGCTATTCGGATCCACAGATACGCAGTATTTT. It is translated as CASAKLFGSTDTQYF.